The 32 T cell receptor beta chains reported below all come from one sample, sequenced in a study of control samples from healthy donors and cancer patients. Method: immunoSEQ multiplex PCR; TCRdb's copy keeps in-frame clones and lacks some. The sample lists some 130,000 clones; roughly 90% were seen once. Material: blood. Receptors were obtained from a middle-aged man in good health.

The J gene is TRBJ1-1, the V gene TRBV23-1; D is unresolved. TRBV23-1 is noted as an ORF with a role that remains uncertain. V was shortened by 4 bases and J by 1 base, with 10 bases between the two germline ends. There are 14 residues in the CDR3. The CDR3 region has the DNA TGCGCCAGCAGTCTTCGATCCGGGAACACTGAAGCTTTCTTT. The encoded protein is CASSLRSGNTEAFF.

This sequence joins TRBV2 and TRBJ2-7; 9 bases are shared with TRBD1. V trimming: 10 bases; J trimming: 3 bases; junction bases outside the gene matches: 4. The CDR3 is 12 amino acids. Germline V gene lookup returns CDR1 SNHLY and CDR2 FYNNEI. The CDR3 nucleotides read TGTGCCACTGGGACAGGGATCTACGAGCAGTACTTC. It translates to CATGTGIYEQYF.

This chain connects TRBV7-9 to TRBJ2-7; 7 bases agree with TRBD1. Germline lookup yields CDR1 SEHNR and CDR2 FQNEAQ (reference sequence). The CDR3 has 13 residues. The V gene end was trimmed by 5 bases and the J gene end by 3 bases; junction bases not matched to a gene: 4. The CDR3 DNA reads TGTGCCAGCAGCCGCGGACAGGTCTACGAGCAGTACTTC. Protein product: CASSRGQVYEQYF. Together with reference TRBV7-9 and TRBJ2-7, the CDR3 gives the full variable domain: DTGVSQNPRHKITKRGQNVTFRCDPISEHNRLYWYRQTLGQGPEFLTYFQNEAQLEKSRLLSDRFSAERPKGSFSTLEIQRTEQGDSAMYLCASSRGQVYEQYFGPGTRLTVT.

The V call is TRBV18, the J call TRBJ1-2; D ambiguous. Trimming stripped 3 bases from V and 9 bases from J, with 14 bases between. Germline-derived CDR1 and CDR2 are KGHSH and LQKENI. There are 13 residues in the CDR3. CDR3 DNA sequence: TGTGCCAGCTCACCGTGGAACCCGCGACGCTACACCTTC. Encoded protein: CASSPWNPRRYTF.

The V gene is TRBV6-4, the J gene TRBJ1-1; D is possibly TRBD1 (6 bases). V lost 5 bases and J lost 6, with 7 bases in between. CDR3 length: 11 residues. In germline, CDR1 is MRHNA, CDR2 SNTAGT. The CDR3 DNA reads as TGTGCCAGCAGTCAGGGGTCTGAAGCTTTCTTT. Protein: CASSQGSEAFF.

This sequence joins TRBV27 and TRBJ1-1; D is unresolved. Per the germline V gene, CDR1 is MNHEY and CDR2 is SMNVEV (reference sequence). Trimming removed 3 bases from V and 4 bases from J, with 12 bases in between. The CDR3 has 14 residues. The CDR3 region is CASSLRRVGTEAFF. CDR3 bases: TGTGCCAGCAGTTTGAGACGGGTCGGCACTGAAGCTTTCTTT.

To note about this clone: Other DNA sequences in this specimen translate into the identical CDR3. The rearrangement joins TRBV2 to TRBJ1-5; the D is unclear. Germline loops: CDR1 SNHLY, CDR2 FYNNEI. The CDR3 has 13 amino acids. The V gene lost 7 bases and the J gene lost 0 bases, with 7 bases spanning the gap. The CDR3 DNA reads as TGTGCCAGCAAAGGAGATAGCAATCAGCCCCAGCATTTT. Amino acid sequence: CASKGDSNQPQHF.

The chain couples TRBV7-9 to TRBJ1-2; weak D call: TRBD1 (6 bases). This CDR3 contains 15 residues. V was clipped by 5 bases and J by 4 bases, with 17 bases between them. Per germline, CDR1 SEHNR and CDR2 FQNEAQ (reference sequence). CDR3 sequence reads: CASSGLSDRRYGYTF. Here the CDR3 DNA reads TGTGCCAGCAGCGGCCTATCAGACAGGCGCTATGGCTACACCTTC.

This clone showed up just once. DNA of the CDR3: TGTGCCAGCAGTTACCTCAGGGGGGGCTATCTCGGCGAGCAGTACTTC. Its protein is CASSYLRGGYLGEQYF. The rearrangement joins TRBV6-5 to TRBJ2-7; the D call may be TRBD1 or TRBD2 (7 bases each). V was shortened by 2 bases and J by 6 bases, with 20 bases between the two germline ends. CDR3 length equals 16 residues. Per the germline V gene, CDR1 is MNHEY and CDR2 is SVGAGI.

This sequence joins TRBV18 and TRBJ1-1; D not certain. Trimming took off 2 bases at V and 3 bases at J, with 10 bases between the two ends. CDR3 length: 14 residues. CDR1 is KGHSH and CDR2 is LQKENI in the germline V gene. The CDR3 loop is CASSPFEGHTEAFF. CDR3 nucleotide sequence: TGTGCCAGCTCACCATTTGAAGGGCACACTGAAGCTTTCTTT.

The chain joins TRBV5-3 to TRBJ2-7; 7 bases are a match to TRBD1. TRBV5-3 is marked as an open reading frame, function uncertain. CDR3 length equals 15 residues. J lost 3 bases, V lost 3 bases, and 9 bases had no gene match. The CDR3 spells CARSYPGTEHYEQYF. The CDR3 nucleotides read TGTGCCAGAAGCTATCCCGGGACAGAACACTACGAGCAGTACTTC.

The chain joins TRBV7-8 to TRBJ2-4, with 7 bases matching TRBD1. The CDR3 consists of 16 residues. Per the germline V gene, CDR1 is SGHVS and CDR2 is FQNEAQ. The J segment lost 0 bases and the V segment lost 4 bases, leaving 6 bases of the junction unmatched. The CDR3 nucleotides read TGTGCCAGCAGCTACGGGACAGCACTAGCCAAAAACATTCAGTACTTC. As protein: CASSYGTALAKNIQYF.

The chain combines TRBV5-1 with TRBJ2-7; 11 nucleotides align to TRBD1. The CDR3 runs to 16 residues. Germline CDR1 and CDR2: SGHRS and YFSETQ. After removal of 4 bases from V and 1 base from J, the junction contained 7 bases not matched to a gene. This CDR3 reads CASSPTGTGGSYEQYF. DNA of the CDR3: TGCGCCAGCAGCCCAACCGGGACAGGGGGTTCCTACGAGCAGTACTTC.

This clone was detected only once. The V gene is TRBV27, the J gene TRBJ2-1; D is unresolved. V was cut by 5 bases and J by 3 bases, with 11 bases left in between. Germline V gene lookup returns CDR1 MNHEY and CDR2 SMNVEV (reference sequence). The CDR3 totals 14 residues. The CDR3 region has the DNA TGTGCCAGCAGTCCTCTATTGGGCTACAATGAGCAGTTCTTC. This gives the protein CASSPLLGYNEQFF.

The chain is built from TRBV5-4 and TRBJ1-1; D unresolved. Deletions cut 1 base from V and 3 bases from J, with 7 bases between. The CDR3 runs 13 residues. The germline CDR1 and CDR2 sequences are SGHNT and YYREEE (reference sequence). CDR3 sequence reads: CASSLREYTEAFF. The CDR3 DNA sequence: TGTGCCAGCAGCTTGAGAGAGTACACTGAAGCTTTCTTT.

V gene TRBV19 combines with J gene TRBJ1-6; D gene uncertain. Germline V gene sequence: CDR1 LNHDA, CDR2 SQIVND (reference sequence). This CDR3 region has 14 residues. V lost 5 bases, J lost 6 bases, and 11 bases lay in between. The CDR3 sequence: CASSSITVNSPLHF. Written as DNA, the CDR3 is TGTGCCAGTAGTTCAATCACAGTTAATTCACCCCTCCACTTT.

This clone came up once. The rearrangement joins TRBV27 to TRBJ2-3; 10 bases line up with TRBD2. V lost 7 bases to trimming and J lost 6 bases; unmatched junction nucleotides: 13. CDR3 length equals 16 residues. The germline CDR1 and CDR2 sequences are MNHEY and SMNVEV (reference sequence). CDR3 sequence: CASTAAGGPEVDTQYF. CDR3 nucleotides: TGTGCCAGCACCGCAGCGGGGGGGCCAGAGGTCGATACGCAGTATTTT.

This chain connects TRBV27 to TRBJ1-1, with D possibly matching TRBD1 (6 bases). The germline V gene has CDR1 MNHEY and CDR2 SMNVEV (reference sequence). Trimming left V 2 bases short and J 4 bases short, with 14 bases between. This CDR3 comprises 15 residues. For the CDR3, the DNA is TGTGCCAGCAGTTTAGATGGCAGGGGCGGCACTGAAGCTTTCTTT. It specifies CASSLDGRGGTEAFF.

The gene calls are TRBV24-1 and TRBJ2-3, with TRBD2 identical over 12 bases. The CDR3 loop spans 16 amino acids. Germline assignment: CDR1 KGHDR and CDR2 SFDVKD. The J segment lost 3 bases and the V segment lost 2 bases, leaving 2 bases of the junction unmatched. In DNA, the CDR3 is TGTGCCACCAGTGATTCAGGACTAGCGGGAACAGATACGCAGTATTTT. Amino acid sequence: CATSDSGLAGTDTQYF.

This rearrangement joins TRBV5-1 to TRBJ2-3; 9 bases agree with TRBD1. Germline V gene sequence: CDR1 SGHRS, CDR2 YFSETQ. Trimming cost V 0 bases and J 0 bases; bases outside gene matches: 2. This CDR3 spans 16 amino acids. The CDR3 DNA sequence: TGCGCCAGCAGCTTGGTGGGGACAGGGAGCACAGATACGCAGTATTTT. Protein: CASSLVGTGSTDTQYF.

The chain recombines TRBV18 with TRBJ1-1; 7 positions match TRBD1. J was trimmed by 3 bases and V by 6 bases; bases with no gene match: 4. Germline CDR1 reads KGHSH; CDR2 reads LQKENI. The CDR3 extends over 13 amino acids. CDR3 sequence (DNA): TGTGCCAGCTCTCAAACAGGGGACACTGAAGCTTTCTTT. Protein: CASSQTGDTEAFF.

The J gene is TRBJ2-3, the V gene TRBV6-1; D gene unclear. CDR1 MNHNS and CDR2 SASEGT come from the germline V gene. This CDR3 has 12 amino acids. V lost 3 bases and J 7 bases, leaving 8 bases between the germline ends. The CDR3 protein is CASSDLPNTQYF. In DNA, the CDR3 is TGTGCCAGCAGTGACCTCCCCAATACGCAGTATTTT.

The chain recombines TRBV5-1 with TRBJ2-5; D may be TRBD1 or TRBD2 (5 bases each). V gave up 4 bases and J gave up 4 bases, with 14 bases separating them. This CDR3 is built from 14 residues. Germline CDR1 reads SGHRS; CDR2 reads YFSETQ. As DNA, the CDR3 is TGCGCCAGCAGCCTAACCGGGGCCCCAGAGACCCAGTACTTC. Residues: CASSLTGAPETQYF.

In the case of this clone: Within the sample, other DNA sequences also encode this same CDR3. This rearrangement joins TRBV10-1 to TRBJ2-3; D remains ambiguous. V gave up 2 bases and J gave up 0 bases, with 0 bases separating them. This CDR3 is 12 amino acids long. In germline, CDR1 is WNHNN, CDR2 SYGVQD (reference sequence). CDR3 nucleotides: TGCGCCAGCAGTGAGAGCACAGATACGCAGTATTTT. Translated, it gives CASSESTDTQYF.

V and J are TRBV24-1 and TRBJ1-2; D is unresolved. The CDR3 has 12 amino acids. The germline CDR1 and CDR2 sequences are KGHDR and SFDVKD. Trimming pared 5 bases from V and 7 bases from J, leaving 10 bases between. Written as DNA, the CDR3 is TGTGCCACCAGTGGGTGGGCGGGTGGCTACACCTTC. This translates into CATSGWAGGYTF.

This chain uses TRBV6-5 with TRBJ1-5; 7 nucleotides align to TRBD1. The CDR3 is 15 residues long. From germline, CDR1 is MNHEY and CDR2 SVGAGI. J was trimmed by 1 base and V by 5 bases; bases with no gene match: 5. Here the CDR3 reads CASSPTTGSNQPQHF. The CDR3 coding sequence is TGTGCCAGCAGTCCTACGACAGGGAGCAATCAGCCCCAGCATTTT.

The CDR3 DNA is TGTGCCAGCAGCTTAGGGTTTGTGGACAGGGGCAATGAGCAGTTCTTC. It translates to CASSLGFVDRGNEQFF. The J gene is TRBJ2-1, the V gene TRBV13, with 9 bases fitting TRBD1. V shed 0 bases and J 6 bases; nucleotides not matched to a gene: 6. The CDR3 runs to 16 residues. Germline-derived CDR1 and CDR2 are PRHDT and FYEKMQ (reference sequence). The variable domain in full, completed from reference TRBV13 and TRBJ2-1, reads AAGVIQSPRHLIKEKRETATLKCYPIPRHDTVYWYQQGPGQDPQFLISFYEKMQSDKGSIPDRFSAQQFSDYHSELNMSSLELGDSALYFCASSLGFVDRGNEQFFGPGTRLTVL.

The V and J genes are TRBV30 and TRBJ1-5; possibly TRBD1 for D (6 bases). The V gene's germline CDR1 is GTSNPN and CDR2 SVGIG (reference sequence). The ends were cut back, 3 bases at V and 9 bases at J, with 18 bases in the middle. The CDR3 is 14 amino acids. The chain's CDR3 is CAWRGRGGLGPQHF. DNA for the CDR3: TGTGCCTGGAGGGGACGGGGGGGCTTGGGGCCCCAGCATTTT.

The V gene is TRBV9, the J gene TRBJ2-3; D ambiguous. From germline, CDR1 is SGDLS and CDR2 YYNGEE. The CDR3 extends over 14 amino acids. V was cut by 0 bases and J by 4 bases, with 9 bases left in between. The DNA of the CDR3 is TGTGCCAGCAGCGTAGGGGGATGGGCAGATACGCAGTATTTT. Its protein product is CASSVGGWADTQYF.

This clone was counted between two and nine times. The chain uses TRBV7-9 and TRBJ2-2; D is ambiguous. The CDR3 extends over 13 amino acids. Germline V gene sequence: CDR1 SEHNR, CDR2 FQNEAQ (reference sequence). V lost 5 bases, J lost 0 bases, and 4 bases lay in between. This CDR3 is CASSGPNTGELFF. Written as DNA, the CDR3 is TGTGCCAGCAGCGGCCCGAACACCGGGGAGCTGTTTTTT.

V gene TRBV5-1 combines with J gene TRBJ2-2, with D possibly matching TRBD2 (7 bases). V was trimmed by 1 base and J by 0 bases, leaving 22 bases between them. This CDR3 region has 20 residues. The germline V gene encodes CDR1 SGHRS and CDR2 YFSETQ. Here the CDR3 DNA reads TGCGCCAGCAGCTTGACGCCCCAGGGCGCGGGGGCCGCGAACACCGGGGAGCTGTTTTTT. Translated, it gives CASSLTPQGAGAANTGELFF.

Written as DNA, the CDR3 is TGTGCCACCAGCAGAGATACGGGGAGGAATGAGCAGTTCTTC. Protein sequence: CATSRDTGRNEQFF. This chain connects TRBV15 to TRBJ2-1, with a tentative D call TRBD2 (6 bases). V was pared by 0 bases and J by 7 bases, with 10 bases between. CDR1 is LNHNV and CDR2 is YYDKDF in the germline V gene (reference sequence). This CDR3 is 14 amino acids long.